The T cell receptor beta chain described here comes from a study of cytomegalovirus exposure and HLA in healthy donors. Study in general: Approximately 180 million T cells yielded around 120 million unique TCR beta sequences in earlier analysis. Study conclusions and caveats: In a later analysis, TCR beta V- and J-gene trimming was associated with a missense DCLRE1C variant.

Trimming removed 4 bases from V and 2 bases from J; junction bases left unmatched: 6. Germline V gene data show CDR1 as MGHDK and CDR2 as SYGVNS. The CDR3 totals 15 residues. PCR involved 60 Vbeta and 13 Jbeta primers. Method: immunoSEQ multiplex PCR; TCRdb's copy keeps in-frame clones and lacks some. The sample holds some 120,000 clones. Comment on this clone: Its target is unknown.

Sequencing was carried out using PBMCs. The V and J genes are TRBV25-1 and TRBJ2-7, with 9 bases lining up with TRBD1. The receptor comes from a woman aged 60-75 years in good health and CMV-seronegative. The CDR3 DNA follows: TGTGCCAGCAGTGGGGGACAGGGATCAACCTACGAGCAGTACTTC. Encoded protein: CASSGGQGSTYEQYF.